The clone carrying this T cell receptor (beta chain) was recorded a few times. Its target is unknown. Germline CDR1 LNHDA, CDR2 SQIVND (reference sequence). Trimming pared 3 bases from V and 5 bases from J, leaving 17 bases between. This CDR3 region has 16 residues. CDR3 and TCR beta VDJ profiling relied on genomic DNA as the template. TCRdb itself ran the reads through MiXCR, one entry per CDR3 protein. Here the sample spans around 200,000 distinct CDR3 sequences, about half being singletons. The data belong to a study of CD8+CD57+ T cells in acquired aplastic anemia. Whole-study findings and limits: Patients were compared with controls for CD8+ Simpson's diversity, and no significant difference emerged. Approximately 30 CD8+ CDR3 sequences were shared between patients and controls.

What was sequenced was sorted CD4+, CD8+, or CD8+CD57+ T cells (not recorded which) from PBMCs. This chain links TRBV19 with TRBJ1-5; tentatively, D is TRBD1 (5 bases). This receptor was taken from a human donor in good health, serving as a control. The CDR3: CASSIGGARPYQPQHF. The CDR3 DNA reads TGTGCCAGTAGTATCGGGGGTGCCCGTCCATATCAGCCCCAGCATTTT.